This is a list of T cell receptor beta chains from one sample in a study of identical twins. TCRdb reprocessed the 5' RACE reads with MiXCR, giving one entry per CDR3 protein. The data contain approximately 670,000 distinct CDR3 sequences, 6% to 6.5% of them singletons. The sequencing input was naive T cells sorted from blood. The receptors stem from a young man in good health. The CDR3 runs from the conserved cysteine through the conserved F or W. The D gene is left open where the match is weak. Part of the rows lack a size; the others show once, few, many or a class for expanded clones.

D	size	V	J	DNA	CDR3
NA	NA	TRBV20-1	TRBJ2-5	TGCAGTGCTAGTCGACCGGTCCTCGGGGAGACCCAGTACTTC	CSASRPVLGETQYF
TRBD2	NA	TRBV4-3	TRBJ2-1	TGCGCCAGCAGCCAAGATTCGGGGCGGGAGATCTACCATGAGCAGTTCTTC	CASSQDSGREIYHEQFF
TRBD1	NA	TRBV5-1	TRBJ2-3	TGCGCCAGCAGCGGGGGACAGTACACAGATACGCAGTATTTT	CASSGGQYTDTQYF
TRBD2	many	TRBV12-3/TRBV12-4	TRBJ2-1	TGTGCCAGCAGTTTGCAACTAGCGGTTTACAATGAGCAGTTCTTC	CASSLQLAVYNEQFF
TRBD2	many	TRBV5-1	TRBJ2-2	TGCGCCAGCAGCTTGGTAGCGGGGTTGAACACCGGGGAGCTGTTTTTT	CASSLVAGLNTGELFF
TRBD2	NA	TRBV5-5	TRBJ2-3	TGTGCCAGCAGCTTGAGCGGGAGTAACGGAGATACGCAGTATTTT	CASSLSGSNGDTQYF
TRBD1	many	TRBV5-1	TRBJ2-1	TGCGCCAGCAGCAATGGACAGGGGGGAAACAATGAGCAGTTCTTC	CASSNGQGGNNEQFF
NA	NA	TRBV14	TRBJ2-1	TGTGCCAGCAGCCAAGAACTAGCCGACGATGAGCAGTTCTTC	CASSQELADDEQFF
NA	NA	TRBV23-1	TRBJ2-2	TGCGCCAGCAGATCTCGGGTACCCGGGGAGCTGTTTTTT	CASRSRVPGELFF
NA	many	TRBV10-3	TRBJ2-5	TGTGCCATCAGTGAGTCTACGGGCAGCCAAGAGACCCAGTACTTC	CAISESTGSQETQYF
NA	NA	TRBV11-2	TRBJ2-5	TGTGCCAGCAGCTTAGGTCCGAGCCGGCAAGAGACCCAGTACTTC	CASSLGPSRQETQYF
TRBD1	few	TRBV5-1	TRBJ2-1	TGCGCCAGCAGCCGGACAGGGACCCAACGACTCTACAATGAGCAGTTCTTC	CASSRTGTQRLYNEQFF
NA	many	TRBV6-2/TRBV6-3	TRBJ2-6	TGTGCCACCACTAAGGACACTGGGGCCAACGTCCTGACTTTC	CATTKDTGANVLTF
NA	many	TRBV6-5	TRBJ1-1	TGTGCCAGCAGTTTCGAGCGAAACACTGAAGCTTTCTTT	CASSFERNTEAFF
NA	many	TRBV20-1	TRBJ2-4	TGCAGTGCTAGCAGGGGCCCAGCCAAAAACATTCAGTACTTC	CSASRGPAKNIQYF
TRBD1	many	TRBV11-2	TRBJ1-6	TGTGCCAGCAGCCCCGCCCGGGACAGGCATAATTCACCCCTCCACTTT	CASSPARDRHNSPLHF
NA	many	TRBV12-3/TRBV12-4	TRBJ2-7	TGTGCCAGCAGACCTAGCTGGGCCTACGAGCAGTACTTC	CASRPSWAYEQYF
TRBD1	many	TRBV29-1	TRBJ1-2	TGCAGCGTTAGGGGACAGGGCCCGGTTTACTATGGCTACACCTTC	CSVRGQGPVYYGYTF
NA	NA	TRBV2	TRBJ2-1	TGTGCCAGCAAAGGTGGCGGGGACTACAATGAGCAGTTCTTC	CASKGGGDYNEQFF
NA	NA	TRBV3-1	TRBJ2-1	TGTGCCAGCAACGACGACAGGAGCTCCTACAATGAGCAGTTCTTC	CASNDDRSSYNEQFF
NA	many	TRBV20-1	TRBJ1-5	TGCAGTGCCACAAGACAGCATAGCAATCAGCCCCAGCATTTT	CSATRQHSNQPQHF
TRBD1	NA	TRBV7-3	TRBJ2-7	TGTGCCAGCAGCCCCCAGGGGGCAAGAGAGCAGTACTTC	CASSPQGAREQYF
TRBD1	few	TRBV3-1	TRBJ2-7	TGTGCCAGCAGCCGGCTAACCGGGACAGGGATTCCCTACGAGCAGTACTTC	CASSRLTGTGIPYEQYF
TRBD1	few	TRBV20-1	TRBJ2-1	TGCAGTGCTCAGGGGGTGATTGGTGAGCAGTTCTTC	CSAQGVIGEQFF
NA	few	TRBV9	TRBJ2-7	TGTGCCAGCAGCGTAGGACAGCAATACGAGCAGTACTTC	CASSVGQQYEQYF
NA	NA	TRBV18	TRBJ2-3	TGTGCCAGCTCACCACCCGCCCGCGGGAGCACAGATACGCAGTATTTT	CASSPPARGSTDTQYF
TRBD1	many	TRBV2	TRBJ1-2	TGTGCCAGCAGTCCTCGGGACAGCGGGTATGGCTACACCTTC	CASSPRDSGYGYTF
NA	many	TRBV4-2	TRBJ2-2	TGTGCCAGCAGCCAAGATAAGAGGGGGAGGGCCCTCACCGGGGAGCTGTTTTTT	CASSQDKRGRALTGELFF
NA	NA	TRBV5-4	TRBJ1-2	TGTGCCAGCAGCTTGGTGCAGGGAGGCAATGGCTACACCTTC	CASSLVQGGNGYTF
TRBD1	few	TRBV20-1	TRBJ2-7	TGCAGTGCCGCGGAAGGGACAGGTATCCACGAGCAGTACTTC	CSAAEGTGIHEQYF
NA	few	TRBV6-5	TRBJ2-5	TGTGCCAGCAGTTACGGGCCTAACACGGGGACCCAGTACTTC	CASSYGPNTGTQYF
TRBD1	many	TRBV4-3	TRBJ1-3	TGCGCCAGCAGCCAGGCGCCGGGACAGGGTACCGGAAACACCATATATTTT	CASSQAPGQGTGNTIYF
NA	many	TRBV10-2	TRBJ2-1	TGCGCCAGCAGTCGGGCCAACAATGAGCAGTTCTTC	CASSRANNEQFF
NA	many	TRBV10-3	TRBJ1-5	TGTGCCATCTCTCTGGGCGATCAGCCCCAGCATTTT	CAISLGDQPQHF
TRBD2	many	TRBV20-1	TRBJ2-3	TGCAGTGCTAATTGGGAGGGCCTGTCCACAGATACGCAGTATTTT	CSANWEGLSTDTQYF
NA	NA	TRBV28	TRBJ2-7	TGTGCCAGCAGTTCGCCGACCGGTCCCTACGAGCAGTACTTC	CASSSPTGPYEQYF
TRBD1	NA	TRBV6-1	TRBJ2-1	TGTGCCAGCAGCCCCTTACAGGGGAAGGTCCATGAGCAGTTCTTC	CASSPLQGKVHEQFF
TRBD2	many	TRBV13	TRBJ2-1	TGTGCCAGCAGCATTCTAGCGGCATACAATGAGCAGTTCTTC	CASSILAAYNEQFF
TRBD2	NA	TRBV5-1	TRBJ2-3	TGCGCCAGCAGCTTGGAGGCTAGCGGGAGTGGCACAGATACGCAGTATTTT	CASSLEASGSGTDTQYF
NA	many	TRBV6-2/TRBV6-3	TRBJ2-7	TGTGCCAGCAGTTACTCGCAGGGCTACGAGCAGTACTTC	CASSYSQGYEQYF
TRBD2	many	TRBV20-1	TRBJ2-2	TGCAGTGCTAGACCATATCGGGGGGACACCGGGGAGCTGTTTTTT	CSARPYRGDTGELFF
TRBD2	few	TRBV4-2	TRBJ2-2	TGTGCCAGCAGCCAAGTGGCCAAGACTAGCGGGATTTACACCGGGGAGCTGTTTTTT	CASSQVAKTSGIYTGELFF